Here is one TCR beta chain with its context. This sample is drawn from a study of T cell changes during pregnancy in multiple sclerosis. Sequencing used immunoSEQ multiplex PCR; TCRdb keeps in-frame clones, though not all of them. The sample has approximately 50,000 clones, approximately 90% seen once. Trimming stripped 0 bases from V and 2 bases from J, with 12 bases between. Germline assignment: CDR1 SGHKS and CDR2 YYEKEE (reference sequence). The CDR3 loop spans 15 amino acids. The rearrangement uses TRBV5-5 and TRBJ2-7; TRBD2 is a possible D gene (5 bases). Material: CD4+ T cells from peripheral blood mononuclear cells, obtained after pregnancy. This receptor was identified in a female donor with multiple sclerosis, enrolled in a pregnancy study. This CDR3 reads CASSLAPGSPYEQYF. The CDR3 nucleotides are TGTGCCAGCAGCTTGGCGCCGGGATCACCCTACGAGCAGTACTTC.